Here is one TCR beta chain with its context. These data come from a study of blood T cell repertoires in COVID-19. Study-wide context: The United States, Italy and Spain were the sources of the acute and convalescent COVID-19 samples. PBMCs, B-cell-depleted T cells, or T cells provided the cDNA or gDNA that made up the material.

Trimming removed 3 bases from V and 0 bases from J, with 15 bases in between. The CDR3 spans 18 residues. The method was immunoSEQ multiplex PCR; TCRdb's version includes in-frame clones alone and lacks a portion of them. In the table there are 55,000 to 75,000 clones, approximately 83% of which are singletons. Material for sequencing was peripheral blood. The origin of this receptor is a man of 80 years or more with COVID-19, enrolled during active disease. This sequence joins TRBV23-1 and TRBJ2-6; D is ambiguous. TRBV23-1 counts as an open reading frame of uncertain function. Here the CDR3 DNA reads TGCGCCAGCAGTCAGGTGCTGTCGCCTACCTCTGGGGCCAACGTCCTGACTTTC. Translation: CASSQVLSPTSGANVLTF.